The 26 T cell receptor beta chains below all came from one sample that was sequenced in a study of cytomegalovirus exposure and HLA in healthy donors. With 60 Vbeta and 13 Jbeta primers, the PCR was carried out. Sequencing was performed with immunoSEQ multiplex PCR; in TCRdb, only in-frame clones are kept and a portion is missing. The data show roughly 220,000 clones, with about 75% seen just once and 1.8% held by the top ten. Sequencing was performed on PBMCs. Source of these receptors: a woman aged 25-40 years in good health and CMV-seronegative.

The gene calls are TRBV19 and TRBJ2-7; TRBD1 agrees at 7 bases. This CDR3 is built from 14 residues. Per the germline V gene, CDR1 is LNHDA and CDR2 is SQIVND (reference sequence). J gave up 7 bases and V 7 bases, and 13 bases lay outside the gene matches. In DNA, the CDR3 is TGTGCCAGTAAGGGGACAGCCTCCCGCTCGGAGCAGTACTTC. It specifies CASKGTASRSEQYF.

The CDR3 sequence: CASSGEAEAFF. DNA of the CDR3: TGTGCCAGCAGTGGGGAGGCTGAAGCTTTCTTT. The V and J genes are TRBV2 and TRBJ1-1, with D hard to call. The CDR3 runs to 11 residues. V was cut by 4 bases and J by 6 bases, with 6 bases left in between. Germline V gene sequence: CDR1 SNHLY, CDR2 FYNNEI.

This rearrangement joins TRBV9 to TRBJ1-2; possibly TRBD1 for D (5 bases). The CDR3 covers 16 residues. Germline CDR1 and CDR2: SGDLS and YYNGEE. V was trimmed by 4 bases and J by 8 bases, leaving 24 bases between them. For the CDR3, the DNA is TGTGCCAGCAGCACCGGGACTACTTCTTATGGGCGGGGCTACACCTTC. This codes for CASSTGTTSYGRGYTF. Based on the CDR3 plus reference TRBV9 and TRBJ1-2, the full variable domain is DSGVTQTPKHLITATGQRVTLRCSPRSGDLSVYWYQQSLDQGLQFLIQYYNGEERAKGNILERFSAQQFPDLHSELNLSSLELGDSALYFCASSTGTTSYGRGYTFGSGTRLTVV.

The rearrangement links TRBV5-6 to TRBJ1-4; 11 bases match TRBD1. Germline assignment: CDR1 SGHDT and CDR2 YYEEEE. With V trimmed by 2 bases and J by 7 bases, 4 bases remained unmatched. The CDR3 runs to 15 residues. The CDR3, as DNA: TGTGCCAGCAGCTTTAGAGGGACAGGGGGTGAAAAACTGTTTTTT. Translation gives CASSFRGTGGEKLFF.

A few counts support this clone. The CDR3 bases are TGCGCCAGCAGCCTCGATCTGAGGACAGGGGTTAACTATGGCTACACCTTC. Translating it yields CASSLDLRTGVNYGYTF. This chain joins TRBV4-1 and TRBJ1-2; 9 bases line up with TRBD1. The J segment lost 1 base and the V segment lost 4 bases, leaving 10 bases of the junction unmatched. The length of the CDR3 is 17 residues. The germline gives CDR1 MGHRA, CDR2 YSYEKL.

The CDR3 region is CASSLDRTSGDTDTQYF. For the CDR3, the DNA is TGTGCCAGCAGCTTAGACCGGACTAGCGGGGACACAGATACGCAGTATTTT. This chain uses TRBV13 with TRBJ2-3; TRBD2 matches at 12 bases. The CDR3 totals 17 residues. With 1 base clipped from V and 2 bases from J, the junction kept 4 bases outside the gene matches. Germline loops: CDR1 PRHDT, CDR2 FYEKMQ (reference sequence).

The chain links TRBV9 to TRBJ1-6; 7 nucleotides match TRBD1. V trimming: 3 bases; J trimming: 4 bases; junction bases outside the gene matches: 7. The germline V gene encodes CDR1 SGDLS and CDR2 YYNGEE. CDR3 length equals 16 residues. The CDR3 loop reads CASSASDREYNSPLHF. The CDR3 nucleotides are TGTGCCAGCAGCGCTTCCGACAGGGAGTATAATTCACCCCTCCACTTT.

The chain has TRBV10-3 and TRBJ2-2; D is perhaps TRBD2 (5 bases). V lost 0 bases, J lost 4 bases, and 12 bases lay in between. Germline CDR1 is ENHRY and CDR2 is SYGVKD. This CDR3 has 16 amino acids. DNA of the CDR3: TGTGCCATCAGTGAGTCGAATGAGAGCGGCACCGGGGAGCTGTTTTTT. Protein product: CAISESNESGTGELFF.

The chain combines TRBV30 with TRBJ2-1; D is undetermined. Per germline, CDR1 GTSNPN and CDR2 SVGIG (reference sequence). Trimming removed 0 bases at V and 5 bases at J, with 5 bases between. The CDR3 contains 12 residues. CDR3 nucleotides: TGTGCCTGGAGTGTAGCGAACAATGAGCAGTTCTTC. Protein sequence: CAWSVANNEQFF.

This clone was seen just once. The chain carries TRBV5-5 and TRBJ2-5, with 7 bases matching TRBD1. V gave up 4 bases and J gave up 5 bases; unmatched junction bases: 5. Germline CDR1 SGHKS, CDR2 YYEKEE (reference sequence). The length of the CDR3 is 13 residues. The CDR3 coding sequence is TGTGCCAGCAGCGTACAGGGGTCCGAGACCCAGTACTTC. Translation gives CASSVQGSETQYF.

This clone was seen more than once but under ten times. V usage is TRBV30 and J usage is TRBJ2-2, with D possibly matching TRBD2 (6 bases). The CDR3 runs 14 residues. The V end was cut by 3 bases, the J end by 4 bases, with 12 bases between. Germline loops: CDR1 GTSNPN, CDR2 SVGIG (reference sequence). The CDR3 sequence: CAWRGPGSTGELFF. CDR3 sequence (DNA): TGTGCCTGGAGGGGCCCCGGGAGCACCGGGGAGCTGTTTTTT.

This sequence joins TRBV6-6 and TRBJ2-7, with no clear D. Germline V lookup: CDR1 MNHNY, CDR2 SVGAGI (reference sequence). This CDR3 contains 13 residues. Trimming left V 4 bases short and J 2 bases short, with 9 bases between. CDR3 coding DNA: TGTGCCAGCAGTTGGGCCGGAACCTACGAGCAGTACTTC. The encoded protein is CASSWAGTYEQYF.

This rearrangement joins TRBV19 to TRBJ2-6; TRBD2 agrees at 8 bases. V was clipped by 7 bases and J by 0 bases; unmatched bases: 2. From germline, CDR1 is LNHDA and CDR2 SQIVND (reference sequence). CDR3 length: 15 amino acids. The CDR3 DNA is TGTGCCAGTACGGGGGGGCGCTCTGGGGCCAACGTCCTGACTTTC. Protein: CASTGGRSGANVLTF. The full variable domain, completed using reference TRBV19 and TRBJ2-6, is DGGITQSPKYLFRKEGQNVTLSCEQNLNHDAMYWYRQDPGQGLRLIYYSQIVNDFQKGDIAEGYSVSREKKESFPLTVTSAQKNPTAFYLCASTGGRSGANVLTFGAGSRLTVL.

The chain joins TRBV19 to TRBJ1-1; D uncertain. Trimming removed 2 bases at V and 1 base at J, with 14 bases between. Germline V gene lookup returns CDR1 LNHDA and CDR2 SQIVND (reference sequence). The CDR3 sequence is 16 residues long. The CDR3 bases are TGTGCCAGTAGTATAACAATGTGGCGGGAGAACACTGAAGCTTTCTTT. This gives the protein CASSITMWRENTEAFF.

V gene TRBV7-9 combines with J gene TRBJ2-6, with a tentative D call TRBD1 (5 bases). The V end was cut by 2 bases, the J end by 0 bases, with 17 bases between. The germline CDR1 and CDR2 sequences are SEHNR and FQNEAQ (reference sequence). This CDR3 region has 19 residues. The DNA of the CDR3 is TGTGCCAGCAGCTTAAGGAGTACCGACAGTTTCTCTGGGGCCAACGTCCTGACTTTC. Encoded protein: CASSLRSTDSFSGANVLTF.

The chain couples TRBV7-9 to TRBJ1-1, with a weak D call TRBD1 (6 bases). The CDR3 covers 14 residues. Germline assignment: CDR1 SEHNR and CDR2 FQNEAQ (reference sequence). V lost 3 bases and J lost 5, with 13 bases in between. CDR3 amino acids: CASSFGGLGTEAFF. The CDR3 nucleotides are TGTGCCAGCAGCTTTGGGGGCTTGGGAACTGAAGCTTTCTTT.

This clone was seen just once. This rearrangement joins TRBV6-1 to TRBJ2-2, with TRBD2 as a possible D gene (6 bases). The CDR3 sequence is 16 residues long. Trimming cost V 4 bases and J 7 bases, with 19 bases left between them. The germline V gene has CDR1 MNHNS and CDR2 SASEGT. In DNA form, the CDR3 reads TGTGCCAGCAGTGTCGGACGGATCAGGGAGGTCGGGGAGCTGTTTTTT. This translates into CASSVGRIREVGELFF.

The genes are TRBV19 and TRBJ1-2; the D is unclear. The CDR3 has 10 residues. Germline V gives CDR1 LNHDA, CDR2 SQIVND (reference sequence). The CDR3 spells CASGIGGYTF. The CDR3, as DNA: TGTGCGTCGGGTATTGGCGGCTACACCTTC.

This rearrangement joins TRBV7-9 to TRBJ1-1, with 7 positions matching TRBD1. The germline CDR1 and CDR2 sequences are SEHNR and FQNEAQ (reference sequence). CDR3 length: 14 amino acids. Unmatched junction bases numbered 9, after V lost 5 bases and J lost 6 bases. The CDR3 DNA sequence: TGTGCCAGCAGCCTGGACAGGCGAGTCCCTGAAGCTTTCTTT. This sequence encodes CASSLDRRVPEAFF.

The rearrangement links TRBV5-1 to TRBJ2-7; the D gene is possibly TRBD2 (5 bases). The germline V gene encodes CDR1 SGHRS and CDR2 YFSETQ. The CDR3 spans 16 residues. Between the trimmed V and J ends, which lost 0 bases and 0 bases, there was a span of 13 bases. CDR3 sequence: CASSLAVAGVSYEQYF. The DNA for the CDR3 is TGCGCCAGCAGCTTGGCCGTCGCGGGTGTCTCCTACGAGCAGTACTTC.

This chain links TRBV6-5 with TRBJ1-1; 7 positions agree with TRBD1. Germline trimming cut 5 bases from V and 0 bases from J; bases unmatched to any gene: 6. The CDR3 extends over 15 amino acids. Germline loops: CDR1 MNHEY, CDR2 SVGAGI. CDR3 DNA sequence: TGTGCCAGCAGTGTGGGACAGCCCATGAACACTGAAGCTTTCTTT. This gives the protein CASSVGQPMNTEAFF.

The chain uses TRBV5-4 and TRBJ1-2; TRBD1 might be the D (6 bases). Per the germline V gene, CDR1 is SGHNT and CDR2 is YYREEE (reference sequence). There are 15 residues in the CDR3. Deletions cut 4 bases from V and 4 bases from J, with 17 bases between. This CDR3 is CASSLDSLGGYGYTF. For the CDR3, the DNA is TGTGCCAGCAGCCTTGACTCCCTAGGGGGCTATGGCTACACCTTC.

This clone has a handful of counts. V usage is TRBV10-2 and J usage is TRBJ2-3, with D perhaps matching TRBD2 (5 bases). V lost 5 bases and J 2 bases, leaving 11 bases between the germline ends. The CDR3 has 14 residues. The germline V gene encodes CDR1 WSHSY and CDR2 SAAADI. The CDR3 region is CASSLDGLTDTQYF. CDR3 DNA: TGCGCCAGCAGTTTGGACGGACTCACAGATACGCAGTATTTT.

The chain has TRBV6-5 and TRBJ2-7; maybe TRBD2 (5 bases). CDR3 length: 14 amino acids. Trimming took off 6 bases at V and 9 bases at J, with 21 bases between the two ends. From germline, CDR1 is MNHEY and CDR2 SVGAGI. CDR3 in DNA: TGTGCCAGCAGACCCGGGTCCTACCCGGGGAGGCAGTACTTC. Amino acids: CASRPGSYPGRQYF.

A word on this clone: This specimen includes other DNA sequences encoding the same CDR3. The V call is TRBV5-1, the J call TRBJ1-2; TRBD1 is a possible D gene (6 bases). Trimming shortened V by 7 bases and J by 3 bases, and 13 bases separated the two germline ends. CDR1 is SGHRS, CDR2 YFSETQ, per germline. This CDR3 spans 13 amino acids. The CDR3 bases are TGCGCCAGCTCCCTGGACAGCTACTATGGCTACACCTTC. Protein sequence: CASSLDSYYGYTF.

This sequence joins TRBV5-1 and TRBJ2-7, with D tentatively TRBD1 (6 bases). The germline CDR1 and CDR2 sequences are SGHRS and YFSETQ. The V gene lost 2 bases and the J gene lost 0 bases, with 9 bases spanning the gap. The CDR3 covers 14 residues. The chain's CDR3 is CASSLRDISYEQYF. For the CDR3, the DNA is TGCGCCAGCAGCTTACGGGACATCTCCTACGAGCAGTACTTC.